This entry lists 23 T cell receptor beta chains sequenced from one sample in a study of T-cell memory formation after mild COVID-19. TCRdb itself ran the 5' RACE reads through MiXCR, one entry per CDR3 protein. The sample lists fewer than 300,000 distinct CDR3 sequences, more than 15% occurring once. Sequenced sample: PBMCs or a T cell subset sorted from them (not recorded which). These receptors all come from a man between 18 and 29 years old who had mild COVID-19 (a few samples of this study predate the infection). Cell type and time point are not known.

The rearrangement uses TRBV7-9 and TRBJ2-3, with D unclear. Germline-derived CDR1 and CDR2 are SEHNR and FQNEAQ (reference sequence). The germline V and J ends were trimmed by 8 bases and 0 bases, with 15 bases remaining between them. CDR3 size: 15 residues. This CDR3 reads CASYVRASSTDTQYF. DNA for the CDR3: TGTGCCAGCTATGTCCGGGCGAGTAGCACAGATACGCAGTATTTT.

This rearrangement joins TRBV20-1 to TRBJ2-7; TRBD1 aligns across 11 bases. The germline V gene has CDR1 DFQATT and CDR2 SNEGSKA (reference sequence). Trimming took 5 bases from V and 3 from J; bases not matched to a gene: 6. This CDR3 region has 14 residues. CDR3 region: CSARGTGGFYEQYF. The CDR3 bases are TGCAGTGCTCGTGGGACAGGGGGGTTCTACGAGCAGTACTTC.

This clonotype showed up many times. V and J are TRBV20-1 and TRBJ2-3; 12 nucleotides agree with TRBD2. Unmatched junction bases numbered 6, after V lost 3 bases and J lost 5 bases. The CDR3 contains 15 residues. The germline V gene has CDR1 DFQATT and CDR2 SNEGSKA (reference sequence). The CDR3 DNA reads as TGCAGTGCTAGTTTGGCTAGCGGGGGGGGAGATACGCAGTATTTT. It translates to CSASLASGGGDTQYF.

The rearrangement links TRBV6-6 to TRBJ2-1, with D possibly TRBD1 on 6 matching bases. The V end was cut by 2 bases, the J end by 6 bases, with 14 bases between. There are 15 residues in the CDR3. Germline V lookup: CDR1 MNHNY, CDR2 SVGAGI (reference sequence). The CDR3 region is CASSYDRLGANEQFF. CDR3 coding DNA: TGTGCCAGCAGTTACGACCGCCTGGGGGCCAATGAGCAGTTCTTC.

The V call is TRBV12-3 or TRBV12-4, the J call TRBJ2-7; 9 nucleotides line up with TRBD1. V was pared by 5 bases and J by 5 bases, with 10 bases of the junction left unmatched. The CDR3 runs to 15 residues. The CDR3 DNA follows: TGTGCCAGCAGTATTCCGGGACAGGGAATCGACGAGCAGTACTTC. As protein: CASSIPGQGIDEQYF.

The rearrangement joins TRBV4-1 to TRBJ1-6; no firm D call. Per the germline V gene, CDR1 is MGHRA and CDR2 is YSYEKL. The CDR3 length is 13 residues. The ends were cut back, 1 base at V and 10 bases at J, with 8 bases in the middle. Here the CDR3 DNA reads TGCGCCAGCAGCCAAGTTGGGGTCTCACCCCTCCACTTT. Protein sequence: CASSQVGVSPLHF.

This clonotype came up a few times. The chain links TRBV20-1 to TRBJ2-1; TRBD2 matches at 9 bases. This CDR3 is built from 14 residues. V was pared by 3 bases and J by 8 bases, with 8 bases of the junction left unmatched. Germline assignment: CDR1 DFQATT and CDR2 SNEGSKA (reference sequence). CDR3 sequence (DNA): TGCAGTGCTAGGGTAGCGGGGGCTAGCGATGAGCAGTTCTTC. Translating gives CSARVAGASDEQFF.

The chain couples TRBV4-1 to TRBJ2-4; 11 bases map to TRBD2. CDR3 length equals 20 residues. The V gene end was trimmed by 2 bases and the J gene end by 2 bases; junction bases not matched to a gene: 14. From germline, CDR1 is MGHRA and CDR2 YSYEKL. CDR3 sequence: CASSQLPRTSGLKSKNIQYF. In DNA, the CDR3 is TGCGCCAGCAGCCAACTCCCCCGGACTAGCGGGCTAAAATCCAAAAACATTCAGTACTTC.

This clonotype showed up just a few times. V usage is TRBV28 and J usage is TRBJ2-1, with D tentatively TRBD1 (5 bases). V was shortened by 8 bases and J by 3 bases, with 14 bases between the two germline ends. The CDR3 is 14 residues long. In germline, CDR1 is MDHEN, CDR2 SYDVKM. The CDR3 region has the DNA TGTGCCAGCTGTAGTGCGACAGTCTACAATGAGCAGTTCTTC. It yields the protein CASCSATVYNEQFF.

This clonotype was observed a few times. The V call is TRBV11-2, the J call TRBJ1-2, with 12 bases matching TRBD1. The CDR3 length is 13 residues. V dropped 5 bases and J dropped 7; count of bases not matched to a gene: 2. CDR1 and CDR2 from the germline V gene are SGHAT and FQNNGV. This CDR3 reads CASSGDRGLGYTF. CDR3 DNA: TGTGCCAGCAGCGGGGACAGGGGGCTTGGCTACACCTTC.

Ten or more counts support this clonotype. J is TRBJ2-1 and V is TRBV5-1, with TRBD2 matching 12 bases. V gave up 4 bases and J gave up 4 bases; unmatched junction bases: 6. CDR1 and CDR2 from the germline V gene are SGHRS and YFSETQ. The CDR3 contains 16 residues. CDR3 protein: CASSPGLAGGYNEQFF. In DNA form, the CDR3 reads TGCGCCAGCAGCCCCGGGCTAGCGGGGGGGTACAATGAGCAGTTCTTC.

The gene calls are TRBV3-1 and TRBJ2-3; 13 positions agree with TRBD2. CDR3 length: 17 residues. Germline CDR1 and CDR2: LGHDT and YNNKEL (reference sequence). Unmatched junction bases numbered 4, after V lost 2 bases and J lost 2 bases. In DNA form, the CDR3 reads TGTGCCAGCAGCCAATGGACTAGCGGGGGACACACAGATACGCAGTATTTT. It yields the protein CASSQWTSGGHTDTQYF.

The CDR3: CASSYPDGTEAFF. The CDR3 DNA is TGTGCCAGCAGTTACCCCGACGGAACTGAAGCTTTCTTT. This chain joins TRBV6-2 or TRBV6-3 and TRBJ1-1; D gene ambiguous. This CDR3 has 13 amino acids. The ends were cut back, 2 bases at V and 5 bases at J, with 9 bases in the middle. Looked up from germline, CDR1 is MNHEY and CDR2 is SVGEGT.

The chain combines TRBV4-1 with TRBJ2-1, with D possibly matching TRBD1 (6 bases). This CDR3 is 14 amino acids long. Germline-derived CDR1 and CDR2 are MGHRA and YSYEKL. Trimming took off 1 base at V and 9 bases at J, with 13 bases between the two ends. The CDR3 region has the DNA TGCGCCAGCAGCCAAGGGAAAGGGGGAAGTGAGCAGTTCTTC. This codes for CASSQGKGGSEQFF.

The V and J genes are TRBV27 and TRBJ2-3, with D unresolved. Germline V gene data show CDR1 as MNHEY and CDR2 as SMNVEV (reference sequence). This CDR3 is built from 14 residues. The V end lost 1 base, the J end lost 8 bases, and 13 bases lay between the germline ends. CDR3 sequence reads: CASSLYGMVGTQYF. DNA for the CDR3: TGTGCCAGCAGTTTATACGGTATGGTCGGTACGCAGTATTTT.

This clonotype was detected a few times. V gene TRBV7-3 combines with J gene TRBJ2-3; 11 bases line up with TRBD2. Losses at the gene ends were 3 bases for V and 2 bases for J; bases not matched to a gene: 7. This CDR3 has 17 amino acids. CDR1 is SGHTA and CDR2 is FQGTGA in the germline V gene. CDR3 DNA sequence: TGTGCCAGCAGCTTCCTTACTAGCGGGGGAATCACAGATACGCAGTATTTT. Protein: CASSFLTSGGITDTQYF. The variable domain in full, with the rest retrieved from reference TRBV7-3 and TRBJ2-3, is GAGVSQTPSNKVTEKGKYVELRCDPISGHTALYWYRQSLGQGPEFLIYFQGTGAADDSGLPNDRFFAVRPEGSVSTLKIQRTERGDSAVYLCASSFLTSGGITDTQYFGPGTRLTVL.

This clonotype was recorded a few times. The V and J genes are TRBV7-9 and TRBJ2-1; D is tentatively TRBD1 or TRBD2 (5 bases each). CDR3 size: 14 residues. The V and J ends lost 1 base and 9 bases respectively, with 13 bases between them. Per the germline V gene, CDR1 is SEHNR and CDR2 is FQNEAQ (reference sequence). DNA of the CDR3: TGTGCCAGCAGCTTAGTAGAGGGGTCGGGTGAGCAGTTCTTC. Its translation is CASSLVEGSGEQFF. The full variable domain, completed using reference TRBV7-9 and TRBJ2-1, is DTGVSQNPRHKITKRGQNVTFRCDPISEHNRLYWYRQTLGQGPEFLTYFQNEAQLEKSRLLSDRFSAERPKGSFSTLEIQRTEQGDSAMYLCASSLVEGSGEQFFGPGTRLTVL.

V usage is TRBV4-3 and J usage is TRBJ2-7, with TRBD1 identical over 9 bases. Trimming removed 1 base from V and 7 bases from J; junction bases left unmatched: 8. The CDR3 sequence is 15 residues long. The germline V gene has CDR1 LGHNA and CDR2 YSLEER. This CDR3 reads CASSQGAQGAREQYF. DNA of the CDR3: TGCGCCAGCAGCCAAGGAGCACAGGGGGCACGGGAGCAGTACTTC.

This clonotype was counted between two and nine times. The chain has TRBV12-3 or TRBV12-4 and TRBJ1-2; TRBD1 is a possible D gene (5 bases). The CDR3 has 13 residues. Trimming removed 2 bases at V and 3 bases at J, with 7 bases between. The chain's CDR3 is CASSLFRDYGYTF. The CDR3 coding sequence is TGTGCCAGCAGTTTATTCAGGGACTATGGCTACACCTTC.

The chain employs TRBV4-1 and TRBJ1-4, with D possibly being TRBD1 (6 bases). Germline V gives CDR1 MGHRA, CDR2 YSYEKL. The V end was cut by 7 bases, the J end by 3 bases, with 15 bases between. This CDR3 contains 15 residues. This chain's CDR3 is CASKIRTEPNEKLFF. CDR3 DNA: TGCGCCAGCAAGATTCGGACAGAGCCTAATGAAAAACTGTTTTTT.

The V call is TRBV4-1, the J call TRBJ2-5; 8 bases agree with TRBD1. Trimming removed 4 bases from V and 5 bases from J; junction bases left unmatched: 12. CDR1 is MGHRA, CDR2 YSYEKL, per germline. This CDR3 contains 16 residues. CDR3 bases: TGCGCCAGCAGCCGGGGTCCGGGACAGGTATTCGAGACCCAGTACTTC. Amino acids: CASSRGPGQVFETQYF.

This clonotype was seen many times. The V gene is TRBV6-1, the J gene TRBJ1-5; weak D call: TRBD1 (5 bases). Per the germline V gene, CDR1 is MNHNS and CDR2 is SASEGT. The CDR3 is 18 amino acids. The V and J ends lost 1 base and 0 bases respectively, with 16 bases between them. CDR3 protein: CASSEGGASLYSNQPQHF. The CDR3 DNA follows: TGTGCCAGCAGTGAAGGGGGCGCGTCCCTCTATAGCAATCAGCCCCAGCATTTT.

The chain links TRBV25-1 to TRBJ2-7, with no clear D. The germline V gene encodes CDR1 MGHDK and CDR2 SYGVNS. The V and J ends lost 4 bases and 3 bases respectively, with 7 bases between them. This CDR3 contains 12 residues. Written as DNA, the CDR3 is TGTGCCAGCAGTGCGGACGGCTACGAGCAGTACTTC. Translating it yields CASSADGYEQYF.